This T cell receptor beta chain was captured in a study of T cell changes during pregnancy in multiple sclerosis. The germline CDR1 and CDR2 sequences are SEHNR and FQNEAQ (reference sequence). V was cut by 5 bases and J by 7 bases, with 20 bases left in between. The CDR3 extends over 15 amino acids. Using immunoSEQ multiplex PCR, the repertoire was profiled, and TCRdb retains in-frame clones only, with some absent. The sample records about 88,000 clones, around 90% being singletons. Sequences were derived from peripheral blood, sampled in the first trimester of pregnancy. The TCR was taken from a female donor with multiple sclerosis, enrolled in a pregnancy study. This rearrangement joins TRBV7-9 to TRBJ1-1, with a tentative D call TRBD1 (6 bases). The CDR3: CASSGGRDMEFEAFF. DNA of the CDR3: TGTGCCAGCAGCGGGGGCCGGGACATGGAATTTGAAGCTTTCTTT.